This T cell receptor (beta chain) was captured in a study of T cells after yellow fever vaccination. 5'RACE template switching produced TCR cDNA carrying a universal primer site and UMIs. A single record per CDR3 protein comes from TCRdb applying MiXCR to the 5' RACE reads. The repertoire holds a few hundred thousand distinct CDR3 sequences, with about a sixth as singletons. A note on this clonotype: What it recognizes is unknown.

Overall study findings and caveats: Re-detected after boosting: most primary clones, 95% to 98% of CD4 and around 86% of CD8. Repertoires sorted by FACS could include abundant clonotypes that are contaminants from the bulk population.

The CDR3 sequence is 16 residues long. The germline gives CDR1 LNHNV, CDR2 YYDKDF (reference sequence). Trimming took 0 bases from V and 5 from J, leaving 17 bases between them. The clonotype originates from a man younger than 35 who received the YFV17D yellow fever vaccine. This material consisted of PBMCs, taken less than 6 days after the first yellow fever vaccination. This sequence joins TRBV15 and TRBJ2-7; possible D gene TRBD2, 6 bases. The CDR3 DNA reads TGTGCCACCAGCAGAGAAGGTGCAGCGGGCAGGGACGAGCAGTACTTC. This codes for CATSREGAAGRDEQYF.